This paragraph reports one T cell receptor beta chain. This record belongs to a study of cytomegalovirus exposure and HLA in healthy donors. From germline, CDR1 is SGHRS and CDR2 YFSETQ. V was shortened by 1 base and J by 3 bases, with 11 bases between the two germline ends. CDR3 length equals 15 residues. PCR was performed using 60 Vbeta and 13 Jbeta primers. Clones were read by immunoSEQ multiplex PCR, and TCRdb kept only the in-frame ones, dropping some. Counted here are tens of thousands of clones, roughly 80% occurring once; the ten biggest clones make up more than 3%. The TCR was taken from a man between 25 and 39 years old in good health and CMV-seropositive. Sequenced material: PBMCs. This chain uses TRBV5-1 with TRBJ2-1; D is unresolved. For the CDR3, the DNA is TGCGCCAGCAGCTTGTTCGGCGGAAACTACAATGAGCAGTTCTTC. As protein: CASSLFGGNYNEQFF.